This TCR beta chain was recorded in a study of T cells in Graves' hyperthyroidism and ophthalmopathy. Turning to the study itself: Sampling of peripheral blood happened at initial diagnosis, prior to any treatment. Study findings and constraints: Researchers found most expanded thyroid clonotypes above 0.001 in blood as well.

The sample holds many counts of this clonotype. Its cognate antigen is unknown. Using RNA transcripts as the source, TCR beta CDR3 regions were amplified. Using the HTBI primer set, a first-round RT-PCR was run on the TCR CDR3. TCRdb passed the multiplex PCR reads through MiXCR, listing each CDR3 protein once. The table includes fewer than 850,000 distinct CDR3 sequences, roughly 17% detected once. Material: blood. This sequence originates from a man aged 45 to 65 with Graves' hyperthyroidism.

CDR3 in amino acids: CANPGGRSQETQYF. Written as DNA, the CDR3 is TGTGCCAACCCCGGCGGGAGGAGTCAAGAGACCCAGTACTTC. The genes are TRBV28 and TRBJ2-5; TRBD2 agrees at 8 bases. This CDR3 is built from 14 residues. The V segment lost 10 bases and the J segment 2 bases; nucleotides outside the gene matches: 9. Germline V gene lookup returns CDR1 MDHEN and CDR2 SYDVKM.